The 31 T cell receptor beta chains in this list originate from one sample, sequenced in a study of T cells in Graves' hyperthyroidism and ophthalmopathy. TCR beta CDR3 sequences were amplified from RNA transcripts. HTBI primers were employed in a first-round RT-PCR of the TCR CDR3. TCRdb reprocessed the multiplex PCR reads with MiXCR, giving one entry per CDR3 protein. Of over 450,000 distinct CDR3 sequences listed, approximately 15% are singletons. What was sequenced was blood. The receptors shown here come from a woman between 18 and 29 years old with Graves' hyperthyroidism.

This clonotype has at least ten counts. The gene calls are TRBV27 and TRBJ1-6; 7 bases fit TRBD1. Germline trimming cut 2 bases from V and 8 bases from J; bases unmatched to any gene: 9. The CDR3 consists of 16 residues. Germline CDR1 is MNHEY and CDR2 is SMNVEV (reference sequence). CDR3 bases: TGTGCCAGCAGTTTAACCCCCCTGCAGGGGGATTCACCCCTCCACTTT. It specifies CASSLTPLQGDSPLHF.

This clonotype appeared many times. The chain combines TRBV3-1 with TRBJ2-5; 8 nucleotides agree with TRBD2. J was trimmed by 1 base and V by 3 bases; bases with no gene match: 4. Germline V gene lookup returns CDR1 LGHDT and CDR2 YNNKEL (reference sequence). CDR3 length: 15 residues. The CDR3 sequence is CASSHRLAPQETQYF. The CDR3 DNA is TGTGCCAGCAGCCACAGACTAGCGCCCCAAGAGACCCAGTACTTC.

This clonotype has at least ten counts. The chain couples TRBV3-1 to TRBJ2-1; no firm D call. Trimming removed 6 bases from V and 2 bases from J, with 11 bases in between. CDR1 and CDR2 (germline): LGHDT, YNNKEL (reference sequence). This CDR3 is 14 amino acids long. CDR3 sequence reads: CASSPTKTYNEQFF. CDR3 nucleotide sequence: TGTGCCAGCAGTCCAACAAAAACCTACAATGAGCAGTTCTTC.

Comments on this clonotype: A read error is possible here, since a much larger clone lies one base away. The chain couples TRBV7-9 to TRBJ2-5; 7 nucleotides agree with TRBD2. Losses at the gene ends were 0 bases for V and 1 base for J; bases not matched to a gene: 11. Germline V gene sequence: CDR1 SEHNR, CDR2 FQNEAQ (reference sequence). The CDR3 loop spans 18 amino acids. DNA of the CDR3: TGTGCCAGCAGCTTAGCGTATAAGGGGAGGGGATCCCAAGAGACCCAGTACTTC. This translates into CASSLAYKGRGSQETQYF.

Many counts were recorded for this clonotype. V usage is TRBV12-3 or TRBV12-4 and J usage is TRBJ2-5, with 12 bases fitting TRBD2. This CDR3 is built from 14 residues. J was trimmed by 5 bases and V by 6 bases; bases with no gene match: 4. As DNA, the CDR3 is TGTGCCAGCAGCTCCGGGACTAGCGGGGAGACCCAGTACTTC. Translation gives CASSSGTSGETQYF.

This clonotype occurred many times. DNA of the CDR3: TGTGCCAGCAGTGAACTAGCGGGGAGCTCCTACGAGCAGTACGTC. The encoded protein is CASSELAGSSYEQYV. The gene calls are TRBV6-1 and TRBJ2-7, with 9 nucleotides matching TRBD2. The CDR3 runs 15 residues. The germline V gene has CDR1 MNHNS and CDR2 SASEGT. With V trimmed by 2 bases and J by 0 bases, 2 bases remained unmatched.

This clonotype was counted at least ten times. CDR3 bases: TGTGCCAGTAGTATTGCGATCCGGGTTAGGACTGAAGCTTTCTTT. Translation gives CASSIAIRVRTEAFF. The rearrangement joins TRBV19 to TRBJ1-1, with D unclear. CDR3 size: 15 residues. Trimming cost V 3 bases and J 5 bases, with 16 bases left between them. Germline V gene data show CDR1 as LNHDA and CDR2 as SQIVND (reference sequence).

This clonotype was seen a handful of times. The V gene is TRBV7-9, the J gene TRBJ1-6; weak D call: TRBD1 (6 bases). Germline assignment: CDR1 SEHNR and CDR2 FQNEAQ (reference sequence). V was clipped by 5 bases and J by 10 bases, with 15 bases between them. The CDR3 is 14 residues long. The CDR3 sequence is CASSPGGGRSPLHF. CDR3 sequence (DNA): TGTGCCAGCAGCCCCGGGGGGGGGCGCTCACCCCTCCACTTT.

This clonotype was seen at least ten times. This chain joins TRBV11-3 and TRBJ2-7; no reliable D call. Germline V CDR1 and CDR2: SGHNT, YENEEA. CDR3 length: 13 residues. Trimming stripped 3 bases from V and 1 base from J, with 7 bases between. In nucleotides, the CDR3 is TGTGCCAGCAGCTTTCCAAAATCCTACGAGCAGTACTTC. Protein product: CASSFPKSYEQYF.

This clonotype came up many times. The V call is TRBV11-2, the J call TRBJ2-1, with 8 bases identical to TRBD2. Germline CDR1 reads SGHAT; CDR2 reads FQNNGV. V lost 1 base to trimming and J lost 0 bases; unmatched junction nucleotides: 8. This CDR3 spans 18 amino acids. The CDR3 here is CASSLVPLAGGSYNEQFF. DNA of the CDR3: TGTGCCAGCAGCTTAGTTCCTTTGGCGGGAGGCTCCTACAATGAGCAGTTCTTC.

This clonotype was seen a few times. The chain combines TRBV11-3 with TRBJ2-1; 7 nucleotides align to TRBD1. CDR3 size: 16 residues. In germline, CDR1 is SGHNT, CDR2 YENEEA. J lost 2 bases, V lost 2 bases, and 6 bases had no gene match. The CDR3 sequence: CASSLKRDRPYNEQFF. The CDR3 DNA reads as TGTGCCAGCAGCTTAAAAAGGGACAGACCCTACAATGAGCAGTTCTTC.

In this sample, this clonotype turned up many times. This chain connects TRBV7-9 to TRBJ2-7; D remains ambiguous. The V end was cut by 5 bases, the J end by 4 bases, with 6 bases between. Per the germline V gene, CDR1 is SEHNR and CDR2 is FQNEAQ (reference sequence). CDR3 size: 11 residues. CDR3 DNA sequence: TGTGCCAGCAGCATAACTTACGAGCAGTACTTC. It codes for CASSITYEQYF.

In the case of this clonotype: Possible read error: a much larger clone is one base away. The chain has TRBV2 and TRBJ2-2; 9 bases agree with TRBD1. CDR3 length: 15 amino acids. Trimming took 4 bases from V and 5 from J; bases not matched to a gene: 5. CDR1 is SNHLY, CDR2 FYNNEI, per germline. CDR3 sequence reads: CASSGNRGHTGELFF. The DNA of the CDR3 is TGTGCCAGCAGTGGAAACAGGGGGCATACCGGGGAGCTGTTTTTT.

Many counts were recorded for this clonotype. The chain combines TRBV30 with TRBJ2-7; no clear D gene. The germline V and J ends were trimmed by 1 base and 4 bases, with 11 bases remaining between them. The CDR3 sequence is 13 residues long. Germline V CDR1 and CDR2: GTSNPN, SVGIG (reference sequence). The CDR3 DNA is TGTGCCTGGAGTGACACAGATCAATACGAGCAGTACTTC. Protein: CAWSDTDQYEQYF.

V usage is TRBV5-1 and J usage is TRBJ2-1; TRBD2 matches at 9 bases. The V segment lost 4 bases and the J segment 1 base; nucleotides outside the gene matches: 3. CDR3 length equals 15 residues. The germline CDR1 and CDR2 sequences are SGHRS and YFSETQ. The chain's CDR3 is CASSQREVSYNEQFF. The DNA of the CDR3 is TGCGCCAGCAGCCAGCGGGAGGTGTCCTACAATGAGCAGTTCTTC.

The rearrangement uses TRBV7-2 and TRBJ1-4, with D possibly being TRBD1 (5 bases). Deletions cut 5 bases from V and 7 bases from J, with 14 bases between. From germline, CDR1 is SGHTA and CDR2 FQGNSA. The CDR3 has 14 residues. The CDR3 loop reads CASSRQPGSEKLFF. The CDR3 DNA sequence: TGTGCCAGCAGCCGACAGCCGGGGAGTGAAAAACTGTTTTTT.

This clonotype was counted ten times or more. The J gene is TRBJ1-1, the V gene TRBV19; no clear D. CDR1 LNHDA and CDR2 SQIVND come from the germline V gene (reference sequence). Trimming pared 7 bases from V and 1 base from J, leaving 10 bases between. The CDR3 extends over 13 amino acids. CDR3 loop: CASKTGKNTEAFF. In nucleotides, the CDR3 is TGTGCCAGTAAGACGGGAAAGAACACTGAAGCTTTCTTT.

This clonotype was seen repeatedly, ten times or more. The chain couples TRBV13 to TRBJ2-2, with D perhaps TRBD2 (6 bases). Germline CDR1 and CDR2: PRHDT and FYEKMQ (reference sequence). The CDR3 is made up of 17 amino acids. The V and J ends lost 5 bases and 0 bases respectively, with 16 bases between them. The CDR3 nucleotides are TGTGCCAGCAGCCGAGGTGGGGGGAATACGAACACCGGGGAGCTGTTTTTT. Its translation is CASSRGGGNTNTGELFF.

The chain has TRBV7-3 and TRBJ2-3, with 10 bases aligning to TRBD2. This CDR3 spans 15 amino acids. The trim removed 6 bases at V and 0 bases at J, leaving 3 bases unmatched. CDR1 is SGHTA, CDR2 FQGTGA, per germline. For the CDR3, the DNA is TGTGCCAGCAGGCTAGCGGGAGATAGCACAGATACGCAGTATTTT. Its protein is CASRLAGDSTDTQYF.

This clonotype has a count of ten or more. The chain joins TRBV5-1 to TRBJ1-4; the D is unclear. The CDR3 runs to 13 residues. The V end lost 1 base, the J end lost 4 bases, and 5 bases lay between the germline ends. The V gene's germline CDR1 is SGHRS and CDR2 YFSETQ. The CDR3 DNA is TGCGCCAGCAGCTTGCGAGATAATGAAAAACTGTTTTTT. Its protein is CASSLRDNEKLFF.

The table lists this clonotype with a few counts. A much larger clone differs by one base, so this may be a read error. This sequence joins TRBV30 and TRBJ1-1; 7 bases line up with TRBD1. Germline V lookup: CDR1 GTSNPN, CDR2 SVGIG (reference sequence). The CDR3 runs to 11 residues. The CDR3 nucleotides read TGTGTCTGGGCCGACAGGGCTGAAGCTTTCTTT. Its translation is CVWADRAEAFF. The full variable domain, with the rest looked up from reference TRBV30 and TRBJ1-1, is SQTIHQWPATLVQPVGSPLSLECTVEGTSNPNLYWYRQAAGRGLQLLFYSVGIGQISSEVPQNLSASRPQDRQFILSSKKLLLSDSGFYLCVWADRAEAFFGQGTRLTVV.

This clonotype was found a few times. The gene calls are TRBV19 and TRBJ2-1, with no clear D. The CDR3 runs 15 residues. Between the trimmed V and J ends, which lost 2 bases and 0 bases, there was a span of 8 bases. Germline CDR1 is LNHDA and CDR2 is SQIVND (reference sequence). The CDR3 DNA is TGTGCCAGTAGTATACCCGAGCGCTCCTACAATGAGCAGTTCTTC. It codes for CASSIPERSYNEQFF.

The table lists this clonotype with a few counts. The chain uses TRBV4-1 and TRBJ2-6; D is undetermined. The V and J ends lost 4 bases and 0 bases respectively, with 10 bases between them. Germline-derived CDR1 and CDR2 are MGHRA and YSYEKL. This CDR3 has 16 residues. The CDR3: CASSLESLSGANVLTF. In DNA form, the CDR3 reads TGCGCCAGCAGCCTAGAGTCCCTCTCTGGGGCCAACGTCCTGACTTTC.

Many counts were recorded for this clonotype. CDR3: CASRKTSGQGYEQYV. Here the CDR3 DNA reads TGTGCCAGCAGAAAAACTAGCGGCCAGGGATACGAGCAGTACGTC. This chain uses TRBV12-3 or TRBV12-4 with TRBJ2-7; 8 positions agree with TRBD2. V gave up 6 bases and J gave up 4 bases; unmatched junction bases: 11. The CDR3 is 15 amino acids.

This clonotype has just a few counts. The chain is built from TRBV5-1 and TRBJ2-7, with 8 positions matching TRBD1. Germline CDR1 reads SGHRS; CDR2 reads YFSETQ. This CDR3 is 16 amino acids long. Germline trimming cut 1 base from V and 4 bases from J; bases unmatched to any gene: 10. CDR3 in DNA: TGCGCCAGCAGCTTGTTATCGCAGGGGGCCATGTACGAGCAGTACTTC. Translated: CASSLLSQGAMYEQYF.

This clonotype was found many times. The V and J genes are TRBV12-3 or TRBV12-4 and TRBJ2-5; D unresolved. The CDR3 is 11 amino acids. The V gene lost 7 bases and the J gene lost 5 bases, with 8 bases spanning the gap. CDR3 coding DNA: TGTGCCAGCACCTCCAGCGAGACCCAGTACTTC. Residues: CASTSSETQYF.

The rearrangement uses TRBV6-1 and TRBJ1-2; D uncertain. Germline V gene sequence: CDR1 MNHNS, CDR2 SASEGT. V was trimmed by 1 base and J by 5 bases, leaving 8 bases between them. The CDR3 is 13 residues long. CDR3 protein: CASSEGWSYGYTF. The CDR3 nucleotides read TGTGCCAGCAGTGAAGGGTGGAGTTATGGCTACACCTTC.

This clonotype was seen ten or more times. The chain has TRBV20-1 and TRBJ2-1; TRBD2 agrees at 11 bases. The CDR3 is 16 amino acids. Trimming removed 0 bases from V and 7 bases from J; junction bases left unmatched: 8. The germline CDR1 and CDR2 sequences are DFQATT and SNEGSKA (reference sequence). The CDR3 coding sequence is TGCAGTGCTAGAGATCTAGCGGGAGGACTTGGGAATGAGCAGTTCTTC. Protein sequence: CSARDLAGGLGNEQFF.

For this clonotype: This may come from a read error, since a much larger clone is one base off. This chain links TRBV30 with TRBJ1-5, with 8 nucleotides matching TRBD1. Germline V gene data show CDR1 as GTSNPN and CDR2 as SVGIG (reference sequence). The CDR3 is 15 residues long. In DNA form, the CDR3 reads TGTGCCTGGAGTGCCACCGACAGGGGCAATCAGCCCCGGCATTTT. Translating gives CAWSATDRGNQPRHF.

This clonotype was detected only a few times. The chain uses TRBV29-1 and TRBJ2-7, with D perhaps given as TRBD1 or TRBD2 (5 bases each). The CDR3 totals 13 residues. Germline loops: CDR1 SQVTM, CDR2 ANQGSEA. Trimming pared 6 bases from V and 0 bases from J, leaving 12 bases between. The CDR3 spells CSVGDGNSYEQYF. The CDR3 DNA reads as TGCAGCGTGGGGGACGGAAACTCCTACGAGCAGTACTTC.

In its sample, this clonotype was seen a few times. In DNA form, the CDR3 reads TGTGCCAGCAGCCGCGTTTGGACAGGGTTTGGGGCGGGAGCTTTCTTT. Translated: CASSRVWTGFGAGAFF. The chain is built from TRBV4-2 and TRBJ1-1; 8 nucleotides align to TRBD1. Germline V gene sequence: CDR1 LGHNA, CDR2 YNFKEQ. Trimming took 4 bases from V and 10 from J; bases not matched to a gene: 17. The CDR3 length is 16 residues.